This is a list of T cell receptor beta chains from one sample in a study of blood T cell repertoires in COVID-19. Assay: immunoSEQ multiplex PCR; the TCRdb copy retains only in-frame clones and omits some. Of under 250,000 clones in the sample, around four fifths were seen once. Source material: peripheral blood. Source of these receptors: a woman aged 60-75 years with active or convalescent COVID-19. The CDR3 runs from the conserved cysteine through the conserved F or W. The order of the fields is D gene, V gene, J gene, CDR3 length, CDR3 DNA, CDR3 protein. D genes are given only for firm matches.

d_gene: NA; v_gene: TRBV6-2/TRBV6-3; j_gene: TRBJ2-3; len: 15; CDR3nt: TGTGCCAGCAGTTACGCGGGAACGAGCACAGATACGCAGTATTTT; CDR3aa: CASSYAGTSTDTQYF
d_gene: TRBD1; v_gene: TRBV4-1; j_gene: TRBJ2-3; len: 14; CDR3nt: TGCGCCAGCAGCCTGGGGACAGGGGAGTATACGCAGTATTTT; CDR3aa: CASSLGTGEYTQYF
d_gene: NA; v_gene: TRBV21-1; j_gene: TRBJ1-5; len: 19; CDR3nt: TGTGCCAGCAGCAAAGGGGGTTCGTCTAACAGGGAAAGGAATCAGCCCCAGCATTTT; CDR3aa: CASSKGGSSNRERNQPQHF
d_gene: TRBD2; v_gene: TRBV19; j_gene: TRBJ2-5; len: 16; CDR3nt: TGTGCCAGTAGCGGGGTACTAGCGGGGGGCCAAGAGACCCAGTACTTC; CDR3aa: CASSGVLAGGQETQYF
d_gene: NA; v_gene: TRBV21-1; j_gene: TRBJ2-3; len: 16; CDR3nt: TGTGCCAGCAGCAATTCCCGGACAGGGGGCACAGATACGCAGTATTTT; CDR3aa: CASSNSRTGGTDTQYF
d_gene: TRBD1; v_gene: TRBV7-9; j_gene: TRBJ1-4; len: 16; CDR3nt: TGTGCCAGCAGCTCCCCGCCCAGGGGGGAAAATGAAAAACTGTTTTTT; CDR3aa: CASSSPPRGENEKLFF
d_gene: NA; v_gene: TRBV3-1/TRBV3-2; j_gene: TRBJ2-1; len: 13; CDR3nt: TGTGCCAGCAGCCAAGGAATCACTGGTGAGCAGTTCTTC; CDR3aa: CASSQGITGEQFF
d_gene: TRBD2; v_gene: TRBV4-1; j_gene: TRBJ2-1; len: 17; CDR3nt: TGCGCCAGCAGCCCCAGATCCGGGAGGGCCTACTACAATGAGCAGTTCTTC; CDR3aa: CASSPRSGRAYYNEQFF
d_gene: NA; v_gene: TRBV4-2; j_gene: TRBJ2-1; len: 14; CDR3nt: TGTGCCAGCAGCCAAGCCGGGGTCTACAATGAGCAGTTCTTC; CDR3aa: CASSQAGVYNEQFF
d_gene: NA; v_gene: TRBV19; j_gene: TRBJ2-1; len: 13; CDR3nt: TGTGCCAGCTCCCTCAGGGCCCCGGGTGAGCAGTTCTTC; CDR3aa: CASSLRAPGEQFF
d_gene: NA; v_gene: TRBV2; j_gene: TRBJ2-2; len: 12; CDR3nt: TGTGCCAGCAGCACAGTGTCCGGGGAGCTGTTTTTT; CDR3aa: CASSTVSGELFF
d_gene: NA; v_gene: TRBV7-9; j_gene: TRBJ2-7; len: 16; CDR3nt: TGTGCCAGCAGCCAGTCCCCTACTTGGAGCTCCTACGAGCAGTACTTC; CDR3aa: CASSQSPTWSSYEQYF
d_gene: NA; v_gene: TRBV7-6; j_gene: TRBJ2-7; len: 12; CDR3nt: TGTGCCAGCAGCCGACTCAGGGAGGCGCTGTACTTC; CDR3aa: CASSRLREALYF
d_gene: NA; v_gene: TRBV2; j_gene: TRBJ2-1; len: 13; CDR3nt: TGTGCCAGCGGCCGGACAGGAGGGTATGAGCAGTTCTTC; CDR3aa: CASGRTGGYEQFF
d_gene: NA; v_gene: TRBV28; j_gene: TRBJ2-5; len: 16; CDR3nt: TGTGCCAGCAGTTTAACCCCCGGGAGCGCGAAAGAGACCCAGTACTTC; CDR3aa: CASSLTPGSAKETQYF
d_gene: TRBD2; v_gene: TRBV5-1; j_gene: TRBJ2-2; len: 16; CDR3nt: TGCGCCAGCAGCCAAGGACTAGCGGGAGCTGCCGGGGAGCTGTTTTTT; CDR3aa: CASSQGLAGAAGELFF
d_gene: NA; v_gene: TRBV27; j_gene: TRBJ1-6; len: 14; CDR3nt: TGTGCCAGCAGTATACGACAGCTAGGCTCACCCCTCCACTTT; CDR3aa: CASSIRQLGSPLHF
d_gene: NA; v_gene: TRBV4-2; j_gene: TRBJ1-6; len: 17; CDR3nt: TGTGCCAGCAGCCAAGAAGACAACAGGTTTCTGAATTCACCCCTCCACTTT; CDR3aa: CASSQEDNRFLNSPLHF
d_gene: TRBD2; v_gene: TRBV3-1/TRBV3-2; j_gene: TRBJ2-3; len: 17; CDR3nt: TGTGCCAGCAGCGACAATTTAGCGGGGGGTAGCACAGATACGCAGTATTTT; CDR3aa: CASSDNLAGGSTDTQYF
d_gene: NA; v_gene: TRBV15; j_gene: TRBJ1-1; len: 18; CDR3nt: TGTGCCACCAGCAGACATCCAGCCCTGGGCCTAGGGGGCACTGAAGCTTTCTTT; CDR3aa: CATSRHPALGLGGTEAFF
d_gene: NA; v_gene: TRBV2; j_gene: TRBJ1-5; len: 15; CDR3nt: TGTGCCAGCAGACCACGACAGGATAGCAATCAGCCCCAGCATTTT; CDR3aa: CASRPRQDSNQPQHF
d_gene: NA; v_gene: TRBV27; j_gene: TRBJ2-7; len: 13; CDR3nt: TGTGCCAGCAGTTCCAACAGGGAAAACGAGCAGTACTTC; CDR3aa: CASSSNRENEQYF
d_gene: NA; v_gene: TRBV30; j_gene: TRBJ1-2; len: 12; CDR3nt: TGTGCCTGGAGTGGTCATAGCGTAGGCTACACCTTC; CDR3aa: CAWSGHSVGYTF
d_gene: NA; v_gene: TRBV2; j_gene: TRBJ2-5; len: 15; CDR3nt: TGTGCCAGCGCAGGTCCGGGGGGCAAAGGGGAGACCCAGTACTTC; CDR3aa: CASAGPGGKGETQYF